This passage covers 20 T cell receptor beta chains from one sample sequenced in a study of naive and memory T cell subsets. General study results and limits: Naive repertoires, especially CD8, held a few larger clonotypes, possibly memory cells re-expressing CD45RA.

The antigens of these receptors remain unknown. The beta constant-region primer was an equimolar mix of two oligonucleotides covering TRBC1 and TRBC2. Ligated cDNA was amplified by four rounds of PCR with nested alpha and beta constant-region primers and SP2. TCRdb independently ran MiXCR on the UMI-ligation and nested PCR reads; one entry per CDR3 protein. This table holds about 99,000 distinct CDR3 sequences, about 15% found once. Sample: naive CD8+ T cells from blood. The receptors originated from a human donor in good health.

V and J are TRBV4-3 and TRBJ2-7, with TRBD2 identical over 9 bases. The V gene's germline CDR1 is LGHNA and CDR2 YSLEER. V dropped 4 bases and J dropped 2; count of bases not matched to a gene: 6. The CDR3 length is 15 residues. In DNA, the CDR3 is TGCGCCAGCAGCCTAATTAGCGGGGGACCCTACGAGCAGTACTTC. The encoded protein is CASSLISGGPYEQYF.

J is TRBJ1-1 and V is TRBV4-3, with no clear D. Germline V gene lookup returns CDR1 LGHNA and CDR2 YSLEER. This CDR3 has 13 residues. Trimming left V 0 bases short and J 6 bases short, with 8 bases between. This CDR3 is CASSQEGLPEAFF. The CDR3 DNA is TGCGCCAGCAGCCAAGAGGGGTTGCCTGAAGCTTTCTTT.

The chain links TRBV7-9 to TRBJ2-1, with TRBD2 identical over 11 bases. The CDR3 is 15 amino acids. V was clipped by 5 bases and J by 9 bases; unmatched bases: 9. Per the germline V gene, CDR1 is SEHNR and CDR2 is FQNEAQ (reference sequence). This chain's CDR3 is CASSKLAGEGTEQFF. The CDR3 DNA is TGTGCCAGCAGCAAACTAGCGGGAGAGGGAACTGAGCAGTTCTTC.

This clonotype has more than one count but fewer than ten. This chain uses TRBV7-8 with TRBJ1-2; no reliable D call. Germline V gene data show CDR1 as SGHVS and CDR2 as FQNEAQ. The CDR3 consists of 12 residues. The germline V and J ends were trimmed by 5 bases and 0 bases, with 4 bases remaining between them. CDR3 amino acids: CASSPTNYGYTF. The CDR3 DNA reads TGTGCCAGCAGCCCCACTAACTATGGCTACACCTTC.

The genes are TRBV7-8 and TRBJ2-3, with 11 bases matching TRBD2. The germline V gene encodes CDR1 SGHVS and CDR2 FQNEAQ. The trim removed 5 bases at V and 4 bases at J, leaving 11 bases unmatched. CDR3 length: 17 residues. CDR3 residues: CASSQSAGTSGADTQYF. The CDR3 DNA sequence: TGTGCCAGCAGCCAAAGTGCCGGGACTAGCGGTGCAGATACGCAGTATTTT.

CDR3: CASKLGGVGEQFF. Here the CDR3 DNA reads TGTGCCAGCAAATTAGGGGGAGTTGGTGAGCAGTTCTTC. The J gene is TRBJ2-1, the V gene TRBV27; a weak D match, TRBD1 (6 bases). The CDR3 contains 13 residues. The V end was cut by 7 bases, the J end by 9 bases, with 16 bases between. Germline values: CDR1 MNHEY, CDR2 SMNVEV (reference sequence).

This clonotype showed up many times. V usage is TRBV7-2 and J usage is TRBJ1-6; TRBD1 matches 7 bases. The J segment lost 8 bases and the V segment lost 1 base, leaving 2 bases of the junction unmatched. Germline V gene lookup returns CDR1 SGHTA and CDR2 FQGNSA. This CDR3 is 14 amino acids long. The CDR3 sequence is CASSLGQGYSPLHF. The CDR3 DNA reads as TGTGCCAGCAGCTTAGGACAGGGTTATTCACCCCTCCACTTT. The full variable domain, with the rest looked up from reference TRBV7-2 and TRBJ1-6, is GAGVSQSPSNKVTEKGKDVELRCDPISGHTALYWYRQSLGQGLEFLIYFQGNSAPDKSGLPSDRFSAERTGGSVSTLTIQRTQQEDSAVYLCASSLGQGYSPLHFGNGTRLTVT.

This clonotype was counted only a few times. V is TRBV7-9 and J is TRBJ2-3; D is tentatively TRBD1 or TRBD2 (5 bases each). V lost 2 bases and J lost 2, with 14 bases in between. CDR1 SEHNR and CDR2 FQNEAQ come from the germline V gene (reference sequence). This CDR3 contains 16 residues. The CDR3 loop reads CASSLWGSGVTDTQYF. DNA for the CDR3: TGTGCCAGCAGCTTATGGGGGAGCGGAGTCACAGATACGCAGTATTTT.

In its sample, this clonotype was seen a few times. The gene calls are TRBV7-3 and TRBJ2-3, with D uncertain. Trimming took off 0 bases at V and 4 bases at J, with 5 bases between the two ends. CDR1 and CDR2 (germline): SGHTA, FQGTGA. The length of the CDR3 is 13 residues. Here the CDR3 reads CASSLTVSDTQYF. CDR3 coding DNA: TGTGCCAGCAGCTTAACGGTTTCAGATACGCAGTATTTT.

CDR3 residues: CASSLDGPNFF. The CDR3, as DNA: TGCGCCAGCAGCTTGGACGGACCAAACTTCTTC. The V gene is TRBV5-1, the J gene TRBJ2-1; no clear D. The V gene's germline CDR1 is SGHRS and CDR2 YFSETQ. The CDR3 runs 11 residues. V gave up 0 bases and J gave up 16 bases, with 11 bases separating them.

The V call is TRBV21-1, the J call TRBJ2-1; the tabulated D call, TRBD1, remains unverified against the DNA. TRBV21-1 is classified as a pseudogene. The CDR3 sequence is 16 residues long. The CDR3 DNA reads as TGTGCCAGCAAAGCAAACCCGGGACAGGGGGGAAATGAGCAGTTCTTC. This gives the protein CASKANPGQGGNEQFF.

This clonotype was recorded a few times. V usage is TRBV20-1 and J usage is TRBJ1-6, with unresolved D. The V end lost 6 bases, the J end lost 0 bases, and 9 bases lay between the germline ends. Germline V gene lookup returns CDR1 DFQATT and CDR2 SNEGSKA (reference sequence). The CDR3 is 14 amino acids. In DNA form, the CDR3 reads TGCAGTGCCGTAGGGCTCTCCTATAATTCACCCCTCCACTTT. It codes for CSAVGLSYNSPLHF.

The chain employs TRBV5-8 and TRBJ2-3; D could derive from TRBD1 or TRBD2 (5 bases each). V was pared by 4 bases and J by 2 bases, with 14 bases between. The germline V gene encodes CDR1 SGHTS and CDR2 YDEGEE. The CDR3 extends over 15 amino acids. CDR3 sequence: CASSRGLGDTDTQYF. The DNA of the CDR3 is TGTGCCAGCAGCAGGGGATTGGGGGACACAGATACGCAGTATTTT.

The chain couples TRBV7-9 to TRBJ1-2; TRBD1 aligns across 7 bases. The J segment lost 0 bases and the V segment lost 5 bases, leaving 6 bases of the junction unmatched. The CDR3 covers 15 residues. Germline loops: CDR1 SEHNR, CDR2 FQNEAQ (reference sequence). As DNA, the CDR3 is TGTGCCAGCAGCGTCCGGGACAGACCTAACTATGGCTACACCTTC. It specifies CASSVRDRPNYGYTF.

This clonotype has just a few counts. This sequence joins TRBV7-9 and TRBJ2-1, with 8 nucleotides matching TRBD2. Germline values: CDR1 SEHNR, CDR2 FQNEAQ (reference sequence). Trimming removed 0 bases from V and 5 bases from J; junction bases left unmatched: 3. The CDR3 consists of 15 residues. The CDR3 loop reads CASSLATGRDNEQFF. The DNA for the CDR3 is TGTGCCAGCAGCTTAGCTACCGGGAGGGACAATGAGCAGTTCTTC.

This clonotype was detected a few times. The rearrangement joins TRBV12-3 or TRBV12-4 to TRBJ1-1; D gene ambiguous. This CDR3 region has 15 residues. The germline V and J ends were trimmed by 3 bases and 2 bases, with 13 bases remaining between them. The CDR3 DNA sequence: TGTGCCAGCAGTTTTCTGACTGATTCTAACACTGAAGCTTTCTTT. It translates to CASSFLTDSNTEAFF.

Only a few counts were recorded for this clonotype. This chain links TRBV7-8 with TRBJ1-4, with 8 bases fitting TRBD1. Germline V gene lookup returns CDR1 SGHVS and CDR2 FQNEAQ. The V gene end was trimmed by 5 bases and the J gene end by 0 bases; junction bases not matched to a gene: 14. The CDR3 contains 19 residues. The CDR3 DNA reads as TGTGCCAGCAGCCCGCGGGACAGGTGGAGGGTCACAACTAATGAAAAACTGTTTTTT. Residues: CASSPRDRWRVTTNEKLFF.

This clonotype came up a few times. One end of the junction varies from germline; a read error may be responsible. This sequence joins TRBV29-1 and TRBJ2-1; D assignment may be TRBD1 or TRBD2 (5 bases each). This CDR3 is built from 15 residues. Germline V gives CDR1 SQVTM, CDR2 ANQGSEA. The CDR3 DNA reads as TGCAGCGTGGAAGGGACGGTGAGCTCCTACAATGAGCAGTTCTTC. This encodes CSVEGTVSSYNEQFF.

The chain carries TRBV7-2 and TRBJ1-1; unclear D gene. The CDR3 is 17 residues long. The V gene lost 2 bases and the J gene lost 5 bases, with 21 bases spanning the gap. Per the germline V gene, CDR1 is SGHTA and CDR2 is FQGNSA. The CDR3 DNA is TGTGCCAGCAGCTTATCATCGTCGGTTGGTCGGGATACTGAAGCTTTCTTT. Its translation is CASSLSSSVGRDTEAFF.

Only a few counts were recorded for this clonotype. V usage is TRBV12-3 or TRBV12-4 and J usage is TRBJ2-5, with a tentative D call TRBD2 (5 bases). V lost 2 bases to trimming and J lost 3 bases, with 7 bases between them. The length of the CDR3 is 13 residues. As DNA, the CDR3 is TGTGCCAGCAGTTTACCGGGGAAAGAGACCCAGTACTTC. Its protein is CASSLPGKETQYF.